This T cell receptor beta chain was obtained from a study of blood T cell repertoires in COVID-19. The wider study: From T cells, B-cell-depleted T cells, or PBMCs came the material, which was cDNA or gDNA.

Deletions cut 3 bases from V and 7 bases from J, with 13 bases between. CDR1 is LNHNV and CDR2 is YYDKDF in the germline V gene (reference sequence). This CDR3 spans 13 amino acids. Seattle patients were enrolled while actively infected and followed longitudinally. As handled by the study authors: From reference gene primer amplification, estimates of nucleated cell counts were derived. The data were produced by immunoSEQ multiplex PCR, yet TCRdb's version contains in-frame clones alone and is incomplete. V and J calls and clone size are given by that table; D and trimming were obtained from the DNA. The sample includes 90,000 or so clones, about 90% of them seen just once.

The sequenced sample was peripheral blood. This receptor was obtained from a young man with COVID-19, enrolled during active disease. J is TRBJ2-7 and V is TRBV15; possibly TRBD2 for D (6 bases). CDR3 residues: CATSRWGRREQYF. The CDR3 DNA follows: TGTGCCACCAGCAGGTGGGGGAGGCGAGAGCAGTACTTC.